This T cell receptor beta chain was documented in a study of T cells in Graves' hyperthyroidism and ophthalmopathy. Amplified TCR beta CDR3 regions came from RNA transcripts. The primer set for the first-round RT-PCR of the TCR CDR3 was HTBI. A single record per CDR3 protein comes from TCRdb applying MiXCR to the multiplex PCR reads. Of around 700,000 distinct CDR3 sequences in the sample, 18% are singletons; the top ten hold around 17%. V was trimmed by 1 base and J by 6 bases, leaving 10 bases between them. This CDR3 contains 14 residues. The germline gives CDR1 ENHRY, CDR2 SYGVKD. The clonotype originates from a woman aged 45 to 65 with Graves' hyperthyroidism that later progressed to Graves' ophthalmopathy. This chain uses TRBV10-3 with TRBJ1-5; perhaps TRBD1 as D (6 bases). The sequencing input was blood. CDR3 residues: CAISELQGFQPQHF. In DNA, the CDR3 is TGTGCCATCAGTGAGTTACAGGGCTTTCAGCCCCAGCATTTT.